This T cell receptor beta chain emerged from a study of shared clonotypes between healthy human individuals. Findings and caveats of the study: Among donors, the sharing of clonotypes was expected to be influenced by sequencing depth. Memory subsets had estimated richness that was generally smaller than that of naive subsets.

Germline-derived CDR1 and CDR2 are SGDLS and YYNGEE. V dropped 3 bases and J dropped 7 bases, with 15 bases sitting between them. The CDR3 is 14 residues long. This table comes from immunoSEQ multiplex PCR, and its TCRdb copy is limited to in-frame clones, with some not included. The sample lists more than 1.2 million clones, approximately 98.5% occurring once. A note on this clone: The antigen is not known.

Sequencing was performed on naive CD4+ T cells sorted from blood. The subset was: CD45RA+ positively selected. This clonotype was sampled from a man younger than 40 in good health. The chain links TRBV9 to TRBJ2-3, with D maybe TRBD2 (6 bases). CDR3 sequence (DNA): TGTGCCAGCAGCGAGGGAGGACCCGAGAATACGCAGTATTTT. Its protein is CASSEGGPENTQYF. The full variable domain, its missing parts supplied by reference TRBV9 and TRBJ2-3, is DSGVTQTPKHLITATGQRVTLRCSPRSGDLSVYWYQQSLDQGLQFLIQYYNGEERAKGNILERFSAQQFPDLHSELNLSSLELGDSALYFCASSEGGPENTQYFGPGTRLTVL.